This passage covers 29 T cell receptor beta chains from one sample sequenced in a study of spatial heterogeneity in lung cancer. The time point here: blood at routine non-recurrence follow-up after resection. TCRdb redid the calling of the 5' RACE reads with MiXCR, one entry per CDR3 protein. The sample holds just over 70,000 distinct CDR3 sequences, approximately 9% seen once. The sequences come from PBMCs, collected at follow-up. All receptors derive from a female donor with early-stage non-small cell lung cancer.

This sequence joins TRBV5-1 and TRBJ2-3, with D tentatively TRBD2 (5 bases). The CDR3 spans 16 residues. With 1 base removed from V and 0 bases from J, the gap between germline ends came to 12 bases. From germline, CDR1 is SGHRS and CDR2 YFSETQ. DNA of the CDR3: TGCGCCAGCAGCTTGTTTGGCGGAGGAAGCACAGATACGCAGTATTTT. Protein: CASSLFGGGSTDTQYF.

This clonotype was counted at least ten times. V gene TRBV28 combines with J gene TRBJ1-5, with TRBD1 as a possible D gene (5 bases). Trimming shortened V by 5 bases and J by 6 bases, and 11 bases separated the two germline ends. Germline CDR1 MDHEN, CDR2 SYDVKM. The CDR3 covers 13 residues. The CDR3 sequence is CASSGTGVQPQHF. CDR3 nucleotides: TGTGCCAGCAGTGGCACGGGGGTTCAGCCCCAGCATTTT.

The V and J genes are TRBV10-3 and TRBJ2-1; the D gene is possibly TRBD2 (5 bases). Germline V CDR1 and CDR2: ENHRY, SYGVKD. V was clipped by 0 bases and J by 9 bases, with 33 bases between them. The CDR3 sequence is 21 residues long. CDR3 nucleotide sequence: TGTGCCATCAGTGAGTCGTCGTTTGCGGGCGGGTCTTCCCAAAAAGCGATTGAGCAGTTCTTC. Translated, it gives CAISESSFAGGSSQKAIEQFF.

This clonotype was seen repeatedly, ten times or more. V is TRBV7-2 and J is TRBJ1-1; tentative D call: TRBD1 (6 bases). Per germline, CDR1 SGHTA and CDR2 FQGNSA. The CDR3 runs to 14 residues. Between the trimmed V and J ends, which lost 1 base and 1 base, there was a span of 7 bases. The CDR3 DNA reads as TGTGCCAGCAGCTTAGGGGGGGCGAACACTGAAGCTTTCTTT. This sequence encodes CASSLGGANTEAFF.

With respect to this clonotype: The germline gene is not matched at one end of the junction; a read error may be the cause. The V call is TRBV18, the J call TRBJ2-1, with 11 bases aligning to TRBD2. The CDR3 sequence is 15 residues long. CDR1 and CDR2 (germline): KGHSH, LQKENI. The CDR3, as DNA: TGTGCCAGCTCACCTAGCGGGAGGGACCTTAATGAGCAGTTGTTC. Translating it yields CASSPSGRDLNEQLF.

The rearrangement joins TRBV16 to TRBJ2-5; the D gene is possibly TRBD1 (6 bases). Germline V gene lookup returns CDR1 KGHSY and CDR2 FQNENV. The CDR3 runs to 15 residues. Between the trimmed V and J ends, which lost 6 bases and 4 bases, there was a span of 18 bases. CDR3 coding DNA: TGTGCCAGCAGTCCGGGACACCCTTCATCAGAGACCCAGTACTTC. It encodes CASSPGHPSSETQYF. The whole variable domain, remainder taken from reference TRBV16 and TRBJ2-5, is GEEVAQTPKHLVRGEGQKAKLYCAPIKGHSYVFWYQQVLKNEFKFLISFQNENVFDETGMPKERFSAKCLPNSPCSLEIQATKLEDSAVYFCASSPGHPSSETQYFGPGTRLLVL.

This chain links TRBV18 with TRBJ2-7, with D unresolved. The CDR3 totals 15 residues. Germline V gene data show CDR1 as KGHSH and CDR2 as LQKENI. The V gene lost 4 bases and the J gene lost 4 bases, with 17 bases spanning the gap. The CDR3 DNA follows: TGTGCCAGCTCACAGGGTTCAACTGTAAGGTACGAGCAGTACTTC. Its protein is CASSQGSTVRYEQYF.

This clonotype has just one count. The rearrangement joins TRBV4-1 to TRBJ1-3, with D hard to call. Per germline, CDR1 MGHRA and CDR2 YSYEKL. Trimming took off 1 base at V and 0 bases at J, with 10 bases between the two ends. This CDR3 comprises 16 residues. The CDR3 nucleotides are TGCGCCAGCAGCCAAGCTCCGGGTCACTCTGGAAACACCATATATTTT. It encodes CASSQAPGHSGNTIYF.

This chain joins TRBV11-2 and TRBJ2-2; no firm D call. V lost 1 base and J 6 bases, leaving 9 bases between the germline ends. This CDR3 spans 14 amino acids. Germline assignment: CDR1 SGHAT and CDR2 FQNNGV. As DNA, the CDR3 is TGTGCCAGCAGCTTAGGGGGAAGATCCGGGGAGCTGTTTTTT. The encoded protein is CASSLGGRSGELFF.

This clonotype was counted a few times. The V and J genes are TRBV28 and TRBJ1-2, with 7 bases fitting TRBD1. The V gene end was trimmed by 4 bases and the J gene end by 6 bases; junction bases not matched to a gene: 5. The CDR3 covers 13 residues. Germline assignment: CDR1 MDHEN and CDR2 SYDVKM. The CDR3 DNA follows: TGTGCCAGCAGTTCCCAGGGGGGAGATGGCTACACCTTC. Its translation is CASSSQGGDGYTF.

This clonotype appeared many times. The chain joins TRBV7-9 to TRBJ2-6; 11 bases agree with TRBD1. Germline loops: CDR1 SEHNR, CDR2 FQNEAQ (reference sequence). CDR3 length equals 20 residues. V shed 2 bases, J shed 1 base, and the junction held 10 bases outside the gene matches. The CDR3 coding sequence is TGTGCCAGCAGCTTAAGGGTTTGGACAGGGGGCAGATCTGGGGCCAACGTCCTGACTTTC. Encoded protein: CASSLRVWTGGRSGANVLTF.

V is TRBV27 and J is TRBJ2-5; the match to TRBD2 covers 8 bases. V trimming: 0 bases; J trimming: 5 bases; junction bases outside the gene matches: 5. The CDR3 is 15 amino acids. Germline CDR1 is MNHEY and CDR2 is SMNVEV (reference sequence). The CDR3 protein is CASSLSFRGRETQYF. The CDR3 DNA reads as TGTGCCAGCAGTTTATCGTTCCGCGGGAGGGAGACCCAGTACTTC.

The chain combines TRBV5-5 with TRBJ2-7, with TRBD1 identical over 7 bases. CDR3 size: 15 residues. CDR1 is SGHKS and CDR2 is YYEKEE in the germline V gene (reference sequence). The V gene end was trimmed by 2 bases and the J gene end by 0 bases; junction bases not matched to a gene: 5. The CDR3 coding sequence is TGTGCCAGCAGCTTCCTCCGGGACAGCTCCTACGAGCAGTACTTC. Translated, it gives CASSFLRDSSYEQYF.

In its sample, this clonotype was seen many times. The rearrangement uses TRBV6-5 and TRBJ2-3; a weak D match, TRBD1 (6 bases). The CDR3 length is 14 residues. Per germline, CDR1 MNHEY and CDR2 SVGAGI. The V gene lost 3 bases and the J gene lost 2 bases, with 9 bases spanning the gap. CDR3 amino acids: CASSYGGYTDTQYF. Here the CDR3 DNA reads TGTGCCAGCAGTTATGGGGGCTACACAGATACGCAGTATTTT.

This clonotype was counted a few times. The J gene is TRBJ1-6, the V gene TRBV27; unclear D gene. The length of the CDR3 is 20 residues. Germline loops: CDR1 MNHEY, CDR2 SMNVEV (reference sequence). Trimming took off 3 bases at V and 1 base at J, with 22 bases between the two ends. CDR3 sequence (DNA): TGTGCCAGCAGTTTTTTGGCCCCTGAGATCAGTTCATCCTATAATTCACCCCTCCACTTT. Translation gives CASSFLAPEISSSYNSPLHF.

This clonotype was recorded at least ten times. V usage is TRBV23-1 and J usage is TRBJ2-2; maybe TRBD1 (7 bases). TRBV23-1 is known as an ORF, though its function is uncertain. This CDR3 is built from 16 residues. Trimming pared 4 bases from V and 6 bases from J, leaving 18 bases between. CDR3: CASSLPCQGGSGELFF. In DNA, the CDR3 is TGCGCCAGCAGTCTTCCTTGCCAGGGGGGATCCGGGGAGCTGTTTTTT.

This clonotype was recorded many times. The CDR3 reads CASSLGLAFYEQFF. The DNA of the CDR3 is TGCGCCAGCAGCTTAGGGCTAGCTTTCTATGAGCAGTTCTTC. This sequence joins TRBV5-1 and TRBJ2-1; weak D call: TRBD2 (5 bases). V lost 2 bases and J lost 8, with 14 bases in between. The germline gives CDR1 SGHRS, CDR2 YFSETQ. This CDR3 is 14 amino acids long.

This rearrangement joins TRBV7-2 to TRBJ2-5; the D is unclear. Trimming left V 1 base short and J 2 bases short, with 11 bases between. The CDR3 length is 15 residues. The germline gives CDR1 SGHTA, CDR2 FQGNSA. The CDR3 DNA reads TGTGCCAGCAGCTTAGGGGTATACCGACAAGAGACCCAGTACTTC. This sequence encodes CASSLGVYRQETQYF.

Many counts were recorded for this clonotype. J is TRBJ2-6 and V is TRBV18; D remains unclear. CDR1 is KGHSH and CDR2 is LQKENI in the germline V gene. CDR3 length: 16 amino acids. The ends were cut back, 6 bases at V and 2 bases at J, with 14 bases in the middle. This chain's CDR3 is CASSWRLLAGANVLTF. The CDR3 DNA is TGTGCCAGCTCCTGGCGGCTTTTAGCTGGGGCCAACGTCCTGACTTTC.

There are a few counts of this clonotype. The chain's CDR3 is CASGGTGRGGEQYF. In DNA, the CDR3 is TGTGCCAGCGGAGGGACAGGTAGAGGTGGCGAGCAGTACTTC. This sequence joins TRBV27 and TRBJ2-7; 8 positions match TRBD1. CDR1 and CDR2 (germline): MNHEY, SMNVEV (reference sequence). The ends lost 8 bases at V and 6 bases at J; junction bases unmatched: 12. The CDR3 has 14 residues.

This clonotype was counted at least ten times. This chain joins TRBV2 and TRBJ1-5; a weak D match, TRBD1 (6 bases). The CDR3 spans 15 residues. Between the trimmed V and J ends, which lost 4 bases and 7 bases, there was a span of 17 bases. Per germline, CDR1 SNHLY and CDR2 FYNNEI. CDR3 coding DNA: TGTGCCAGCAGTGGAACCAGAGGGGGGAAACAGCCCCAGCATTTT. Translating gives CASSGTRGGKQPQHF.

This clonotype was detected ten times or more. Here the CDR3 DNA reads TGCAGTGCACCCGTTGGGGAGGTATATGGCTACACCTTC. Protein: CSAPVGEVYGYTF. J is TRBJ1-2 and V is TRBV20-1, with D hard to call. The CDR3 runs to 13 residues. Trimming shortened V by 6 bases and J by 5 bases, and 16 bases separated the two germline ends. The germline CDR1 and CDR2 sequences are DFQATT and SNEGSKA (reference sequence).

The CDR3 is CASSFRASGRRGETQYF. The CDR3 DNA sequence: TGTGCCAGCAGCTTTCGGGCTAGCGGGAGGAGAGGAGAGACCCAGTACTTC. V usage is TRBV7-9 and J usage is TRBJ2-5; 11 nucleotides line up with TRBD2. Losses at the gene ends were 3 bases for V and 4 bases for J; bases not matched to a gene: 10. The CDR3 is made up of 17 amino acids. Germline CDR1 reads SEHNR; CDR2 reads FQNEAQ (reference sequence).

Ten or more counts support this clonotype. The rearrangement joins TRBV20-1 to TRBJ2-7; 8 bases fit TRBD2. Per germline, CDR1 DFQATT and CDR2 SNEGSKA (reference sequence). The CDR3 sequence is 12 residues long. Unmatched junction bases numbered 2, after V lost 4 bases and J lost 3 bases. The CDR3 protein is CSATGTSYEQYF. CDR3 bases: TGCAGTGCTACCGGGACTAGCTACGAGCAGTACTTC.

This clonotype was counted ten times or more. The V gene is TRBV28, the J gene TRBJ2-5; D remains ambiguous. Trimming removed 5 bases at V and 3 bases at J, with 16 bases between. The CDR3 sequence is 15 residues long. The germline V gene encodes CDR1 MDHEN and CDR2 SYDVKM. CDR3 amino acids: CASSLYRAQKETQYF. The CDR3 DNA reads as TGTGCCAGCAGTCTCTACCGGGCGCAAAAAGAGACCCAGTACTTC.

The V gene is TRBV24-1, the J gene TRBJ2-7; the D gene is possibly TRBD1 (6 bases). The CDR3 loop spans 14 amino acids. The V gene lost 11 bases and the J gene lost 0 bases, with 16 bases spanning the gap. Germline V gene sequence: CDR1 KGHDR, CDR2 SFDVKD. CDR3 sequence reads: CAIIDRRSSYEQYF. The CDR3 DNA follows: TGTGCCATCATCGACAGGAGGAGCTCCTACGAGCAGTACTTC.

This clonotype occurred many times. The V call is TRBV12-3 or TRBV12-4, the J call TRBJ1-1, with no clear D. Trimming cost V 1 base and J 6 bases, with 3 bases left between them. This CDR3 spans 11 amino acids. CDR3 bases: TGTGCCAGCAGTTTAGAGGCTGAAGCTTTCTTT. This encodes CASSLEAEAFF.

Regarding this clonotype: A read error may produce the germline difference seen at one junction end. The genes are TRBV12-3 or TRBV12-4 and TRBJ2-7, with D possibly being TRBD2 (6 bases). The CDR3 loop spans 17 amino acids. CDR3 protein: CASSSYHPAPGDHEQYF. Here the CDR3 DNA reads TGTGCCAGCAGTTCCTACCATCCGGCTCCGGGAGACCACGAACAGTACTTC.

The chain has TRBV27 and TRBJ2-3, with a weak D call TRBD2 (5 bases). Germline V lookup: CDR1 MNHEY, CDR2 SMNVEV (reference sequence). The CDR3 consists of 15 residues. Trimming pared 1 base from V and 7 bases from J, leaving 15 bases between. CDR3 nucleotide sequence: TGTGCCAGCAGTTTATTGAGGGAGATGAGTTATACGCAGTATTTT. Its translation: CASSLLREMSYTQYF.